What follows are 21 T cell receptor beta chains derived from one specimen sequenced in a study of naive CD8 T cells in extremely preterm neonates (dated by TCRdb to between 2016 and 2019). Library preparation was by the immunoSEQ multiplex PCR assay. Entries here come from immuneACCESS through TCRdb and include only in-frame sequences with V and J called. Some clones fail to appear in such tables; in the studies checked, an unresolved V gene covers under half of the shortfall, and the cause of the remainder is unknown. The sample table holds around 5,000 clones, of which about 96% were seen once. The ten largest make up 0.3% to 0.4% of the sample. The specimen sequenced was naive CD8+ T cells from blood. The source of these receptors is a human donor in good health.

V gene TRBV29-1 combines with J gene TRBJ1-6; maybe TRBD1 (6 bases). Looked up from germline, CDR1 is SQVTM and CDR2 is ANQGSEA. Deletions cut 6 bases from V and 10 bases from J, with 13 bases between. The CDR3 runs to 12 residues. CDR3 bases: TGCAGCGTATCCCACAGGGAATCACCCCTCCACTTT. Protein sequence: CSVSHRESPLHF.

The CDR3 DNA reads TGTGCCAGCAGCTTAGAACATAGCGGCCTTAGCACAGATACGCAGTATTTT. It yields the protein CASSLEHSGLSTDTQYF. This sequence joins TRBV7-2 and TRBJ2-3, with TRBD2 as a possible D gene (6 bases). Germline V gene sequence: CDR1 SGHTA, CDR2 FQGNSA. Trimming shortened V by 1 base and J by 0 bases, and 14 bases separated the two germline ends. CDR3 length equals 17 residues.

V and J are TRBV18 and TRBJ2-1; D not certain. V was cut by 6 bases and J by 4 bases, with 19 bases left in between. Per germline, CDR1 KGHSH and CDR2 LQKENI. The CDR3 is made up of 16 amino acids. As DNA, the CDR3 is TGTGCCAGCTCCCCCCCAGGTAGTGGCCCGTACAATGAGCAGTTCTTC. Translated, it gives CASSPPGSGPYNEQFF.

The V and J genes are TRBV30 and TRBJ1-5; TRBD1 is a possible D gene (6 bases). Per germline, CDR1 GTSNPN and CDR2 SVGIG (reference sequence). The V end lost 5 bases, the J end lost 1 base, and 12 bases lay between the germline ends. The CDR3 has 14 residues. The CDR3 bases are TGTGCCTGGGGCCCGGGACACAGCAATCAGCCCCAGCATTTT. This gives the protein CAWGPGHSNQPQHF.

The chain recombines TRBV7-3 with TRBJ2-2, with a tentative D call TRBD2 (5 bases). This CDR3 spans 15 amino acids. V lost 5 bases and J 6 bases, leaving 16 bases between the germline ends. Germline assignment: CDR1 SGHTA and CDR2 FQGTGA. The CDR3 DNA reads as TGTGCCAGCAGCCCCTCACGGGAAAAGGCCGGGGAGCTGTTTTTT. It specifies CASSPSREKAGELFF.

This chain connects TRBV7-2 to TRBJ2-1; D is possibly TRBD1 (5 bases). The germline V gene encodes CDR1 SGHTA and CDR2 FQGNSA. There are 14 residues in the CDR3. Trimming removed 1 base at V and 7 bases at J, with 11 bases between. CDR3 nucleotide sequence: TGTGCCAGCAGCTTAGAGGGCAGGGTTAATGAGCAGTTCTTC. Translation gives CASSLEGRVNEQFF.

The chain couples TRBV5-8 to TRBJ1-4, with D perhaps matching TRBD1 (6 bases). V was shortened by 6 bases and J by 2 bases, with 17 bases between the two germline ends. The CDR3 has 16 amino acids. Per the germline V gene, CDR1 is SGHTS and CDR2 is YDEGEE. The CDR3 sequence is CASTGRGATTNEKLFF. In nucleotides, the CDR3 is TGTGCCAGCACCGGGCGGGGGGCGACGACTAATGAAAAACTGTTTTTT.

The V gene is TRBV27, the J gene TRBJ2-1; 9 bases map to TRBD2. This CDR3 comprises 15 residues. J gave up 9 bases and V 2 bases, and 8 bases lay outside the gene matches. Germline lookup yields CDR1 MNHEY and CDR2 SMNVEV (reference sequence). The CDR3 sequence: CASSLGAGGPIEQFF. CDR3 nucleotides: TGTGCCAGCAGTTTAGGGGCGGGAGGGCCCATTGAGCAGTTCTTC.

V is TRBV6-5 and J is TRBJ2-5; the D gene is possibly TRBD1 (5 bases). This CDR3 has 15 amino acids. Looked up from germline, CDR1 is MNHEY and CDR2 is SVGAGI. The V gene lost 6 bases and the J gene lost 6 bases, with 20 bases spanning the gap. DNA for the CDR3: TGTGCCAGCAGGCGCACCCCATCAGGGCCACAGACCCAGTACTTC. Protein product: CASRRTPSGPQTQYF.

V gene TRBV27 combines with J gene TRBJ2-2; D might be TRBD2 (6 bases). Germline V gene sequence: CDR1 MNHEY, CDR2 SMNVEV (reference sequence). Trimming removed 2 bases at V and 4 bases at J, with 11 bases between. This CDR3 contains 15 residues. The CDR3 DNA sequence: TGTGCCAGCAGTTTAAGGGGACTCCTCACCGGGGAGCTGTTTTTT. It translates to CASSLRGLLTGELFF.

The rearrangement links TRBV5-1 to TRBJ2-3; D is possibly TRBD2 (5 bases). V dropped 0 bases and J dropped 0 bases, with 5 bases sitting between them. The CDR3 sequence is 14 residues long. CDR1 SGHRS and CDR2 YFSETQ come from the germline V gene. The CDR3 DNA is TGCGCCAGCAGCTTGGCGGGGAGCACAGATACGCAGTATTTT. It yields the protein CASSLAGSTDTQYF.

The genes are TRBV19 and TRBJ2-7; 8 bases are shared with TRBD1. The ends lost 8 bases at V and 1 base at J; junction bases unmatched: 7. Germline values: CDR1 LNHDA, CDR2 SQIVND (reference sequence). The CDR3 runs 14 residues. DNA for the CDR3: TGTGCCAGTTCCGCGAGGACAGGGTCCTACGAGCAGTACTTC. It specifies CASSARTGSYEQYF.

The DNA for the CDR3 is TGTGCCAGCAGCTTCCAGGGGACCGGGGCCAACGTCCTGACTTTC. Translation gives CASSFQGTGANVLTF. V usage is TRBV7-2 and J usage is TRBJ2-6; D might be TRBD1 (6 bases). The CDR3 consists of 15 residues. V lost 3 bases and J 4 bases, leaving 10 bases between the germline ends. Germline assignment: CDR1 SGHTA and CDR2 FQGNSA.

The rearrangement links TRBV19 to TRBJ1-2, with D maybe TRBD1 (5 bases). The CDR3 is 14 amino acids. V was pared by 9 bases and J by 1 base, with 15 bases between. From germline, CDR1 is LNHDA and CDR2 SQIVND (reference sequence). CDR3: CASRPLQVNYGYTF. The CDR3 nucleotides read TGTGCCAGCCGACCTCTACAGGTTAACTATGGCTACACCTTC.

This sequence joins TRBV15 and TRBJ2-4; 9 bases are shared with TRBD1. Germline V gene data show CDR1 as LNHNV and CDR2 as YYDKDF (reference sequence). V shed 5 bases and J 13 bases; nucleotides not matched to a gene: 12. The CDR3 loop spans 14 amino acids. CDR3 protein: CATSQPGTGSLQYF. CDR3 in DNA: TGTGCCACCAGCCAACCCGGGACAGGGTCTTTGCAGTACTTC.

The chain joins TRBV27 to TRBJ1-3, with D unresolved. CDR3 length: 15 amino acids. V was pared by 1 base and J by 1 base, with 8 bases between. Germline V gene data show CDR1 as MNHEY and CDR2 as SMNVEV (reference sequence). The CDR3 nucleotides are TGTGCCAGCAGTTTATTTGGCAGATCTGGAAACACCATATATTTT. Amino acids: CASSLFGRSGNTIYF.

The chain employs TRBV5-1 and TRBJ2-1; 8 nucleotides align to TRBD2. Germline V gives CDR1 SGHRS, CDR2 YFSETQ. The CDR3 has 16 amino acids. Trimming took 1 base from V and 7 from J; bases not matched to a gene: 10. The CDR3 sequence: CASSLTVGLALNEQFF. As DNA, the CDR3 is TGCGCCAGCAGCTTGACCGTCGGACTAGCCCTGAATGAGCAGTTCTTC.

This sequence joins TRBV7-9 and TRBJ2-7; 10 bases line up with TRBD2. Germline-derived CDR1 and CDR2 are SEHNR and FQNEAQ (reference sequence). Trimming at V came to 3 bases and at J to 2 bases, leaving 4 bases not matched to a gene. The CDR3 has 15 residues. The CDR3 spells CASSLWLAGAYEQYF. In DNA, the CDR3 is TGTGCCAGCAGCTTGTGGCTAGCGGGGGCCTACGAGCAGTACTTC.

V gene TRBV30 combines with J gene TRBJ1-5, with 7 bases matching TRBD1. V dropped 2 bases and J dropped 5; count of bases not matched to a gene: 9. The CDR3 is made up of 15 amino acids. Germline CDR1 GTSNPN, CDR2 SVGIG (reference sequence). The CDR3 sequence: CAWSLGAGGHQPQHF. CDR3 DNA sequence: TGTGCCTGGAGTTTGGGGGCAGGGGGGCATCAGCCCCAGCATTTT.

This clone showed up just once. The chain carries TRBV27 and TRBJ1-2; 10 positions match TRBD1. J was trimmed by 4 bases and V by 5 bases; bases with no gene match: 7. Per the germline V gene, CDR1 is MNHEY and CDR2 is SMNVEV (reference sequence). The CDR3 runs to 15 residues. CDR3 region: CASSPGQGLIYGYTF. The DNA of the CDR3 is TGTGCCAGCAGTCCGGGACAGGGGTTAATCTATGGCTACACCTTC.

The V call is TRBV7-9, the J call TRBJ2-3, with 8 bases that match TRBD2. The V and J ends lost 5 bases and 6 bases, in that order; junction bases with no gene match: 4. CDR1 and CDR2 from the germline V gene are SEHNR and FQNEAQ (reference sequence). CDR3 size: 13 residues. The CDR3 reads CASSRAGVDTQYF. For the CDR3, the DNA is TGTGCCAGCAGCCGAGCGGGAGTTGATACGCAGTATTTT.